This T cell receptor (beta chain) was sequenced for a study of T cells in Graves' hyperthyroidism and ophthalmopathy. Study-wide results and caveats: Expanded thyroid clonotypes (above 0.001) were mostly also found in blood. A model of 13 V-J features distinguished ophthalmopathy from stable hyperthyroidism.

Each ophthalmopathy patient scored at least 3 on the Clinical Activity Score and at least 4 on NOSPECS grade, with duration under 3 months. Diagnoses were made from clinical symptoms, serum measures (thyroxine and TRAb), thyroid ultrasound and orbital computed tomography. The CDR3 is 15 residues long. Trimming pared 4 bases from V and 4 bases from J, leaving 17 bases between. Template material for amplifying TCR beta CDR3 regions consisted of RNA transcripts. An initial round of RT-PCR targeting the TCR CDR3 relied on the HTBI primer set. One entry per CDR3 protein results from TCRdb running MiXCR on the multiplex PCR reads. The data show more than 350,000 distinct CDR3 sequences, approximately 14% seen once. This clonotype was seen many times. Its antigen is currently unknown.

The TCR sequence derives from a woman aged 55-75 years with Graves' ophthalmopathy. Sequenced: blood. This chain joins TRBV12-3 or TRBV12-4 and TRBJ2-7; TRBD1 is a possible D gene (5 bases). CDR3 region: CASSSRVRVLYEQYF. The CDR3 nucleotides are TGTGCCAGCAGTTCTCGGGTCAGGGTTTTGTACGAGCAGTACTTC.